Following are 32 T cell receptor beta chains from one sample sequenced in a study of T cell clones after liver transplantation (dated by TCRdb to between 2017 and 2020). Libraries came from the immunoSEQ multiplex PCR assay. Imported from immuneACCESS, the table was reduced by TCRdb to in-frame sequences with V and J called. These copies leave out some clones; in studies compared against another copy, an unresolved V gene accounts for under half, and the cause of the remainder is not known. The sample includes about 74,000 clones, with roughly 80% observed a single time. The top ten clonotypes cover about 0.6% of the sample. The time point label, read with the paper, signifies: pre-transplant. The material sequenced was CD4+ T cells from blood, taken before liver transplant. All receptors derive from a human donor who received a liver transplant.

The CDR3 reads CASSRQGAVAYEQYF. In nucleotides, the CDR3 is TGTGCCAGTAGCCGACAGGGGGCGGTCGCCTACGAGCAGTACTTC. The chain joins TRBV19 to TRBJ2-7, with 10 bases identical to TRBD1. Germline loops: CDR1 LNHDA, CDR2 SQIVND (reference sequence). This CDR3 is 15 amino acids long. The V and J ends lost 6 bases and 2 bases, in that order; junction bases with no gene match: 7.

The gene calls are TRBV28 and TRBJ1-1; D possibly corresponds to TRBD1 (5 bases). V lost 3 bases, J lost 2 bases, and 13 bases lay in between. Germline loops: CDR1 MDHEN, CDR2 SYDVKM. The CDR3 extends over 15 amino acids. This CDR3 is CASSFGGTANTEAFF. Here the CDR3 DNA reads TGTGCCAGCAGTTTCGGTGGGACGGCCAACACTGAAGCTTTCTTT.

The chain has TRBV28 and TRBJ1-5, with 10 bases aligning to TRBD1. CDR3 length: 16 amino acids. Unmatched junction bases numbered 9, after V lost 5 bases and J lost 5 bases. Germline CDR1 reads MDHEN; CDR2 reads SYDVKM. CDR3 nucleotides: TGTGCCAGCAGTGTGACAGGGGGCCAGGGCGATCAGCCCCAGCATTTT. This translates into CASSVTGGQGDQPQHF.

The gene calls are TRBV11-3 and TRBJ2-1; D perhaps matches TRBD1 (5 bases). Germline V lookup: CDR1 SGHNT, CDR2 YENEEA. V was shortened by 4 bases and J by 4 bases, with 8 bases between the two germline ends. The CDR3 totals 13 residues. The CDR3 nucleotides are TGTGCCAGCAGCTCTCAGGGATACAATGAGCAGTTCTTC. This codes for CASSSQGYNEQFF.

This chain links TRBV5-4 with TRBJ2-5, with D perhaps given as TRBD1 or TRBD2 (5 bases each). Germline loops: CDR1 SGHNT, CDR2 YYREEE (reference sequence). V shed 2 bases and J shed 1 base, with 15 bases lying between them. This CDR3 is built from 16 residues. In nucleotides, the CDR3 is TGTGCCAGCAGCTTAGGTTTTCGGGGCAGCCAAGAGACCCAGTACTTC. This codes for CASSLGFRGSQETQYF.

The chain is built from TRBV28 and TRBJ2-1, with no clear D. This CDR3 is 12 amino acids long. The germline V gene has CDR1 MDHEN and CDR2 SYDVKM. V lost 0 bases, J lost 8 bases, and 5 bases lay in between. The CDR3 DNA reads TGTGCCAGCAGTTTATGGGTGGATGAGCAGTTCTTC. Amino acids: CASSLWVDEQFF.

The rearrangement joins TRBV30 to TRBJ1-2; TRBD1 is a possible D gene (5 bases). CDR3 length equals 13 residues. V dropped 4 bases and J dropped 6 bases, with 15 bases sitting between them. Germline values: CDR1 GTSNPN, CDR2 SVGIG (reference sequence). The CDR3 DNA sequence: TGTGCCTGGAAACATCAGGGCTTGGATGGCTACACCTTC. It yields the protein CAWKHQGLDGYTF.

This clone has more than one count but fewer than ten. The chain employs TRBV4-1 and TRBJ1-1, with no clear D. V shed 1 base and J shed 1 base, with 10 bases lying between them. Germline V CDR1 and CDR2: MGHRA, YSYEKL. The CDR3 spans 15 residues. The CDR3 bases are TGCGCCAGCAGCCAAGTCAATGTGGGGAACACTGAAGCTTTCTTT. This gives the protein CASSQVNVGNTEAFF.

The chain recombines TRBV27 with TRBJ1-1; 7 bases line up with TRBD1. CDR3 size: 15 residues. Germline-derived CDR1 and CDR2 are MNHEY and SMNVEV (reference sequence). V was clipped by 3 bases and J by 2 bases; unmatched bases: 6. CDR3: CASSFRGQVNTEAFF. In DNA, the CDR3 is TGTGCCAGCAGTTTCCGCGGACAGGTTAACACTGAAGCTTTCTTT.

The V call is TRBV5-1, the J call TRBJ2-5; a weak D match, TRBD2 (5 bases). The CDR3 extends over 16 amino acids. The V gene's germline CDR1 is SGHRS and CDR2 YFSETQ. V lost 3 bases and J 0 bases, leaving 15 bases between the germline ends. The CDR3 region is CASSSGVSRYQETQYF. The CDR3 nucleotides are TGCGCCAGCAGCTCCGGGGTCAGTCGGTACCAAGAGACCCAGTACTTC.

This chain links TRBV10-3 with TRBJ2-2; TRBD2 agrees at 9 bases. The germline CDR1 and CDR2 sequences are ENHRY and SYGVKD. V shed 3 bases and J 0 bases; nucleotides not matched to a gene: 8. The CDR3 contains 18 residues. Written as DNA, the CDR3 is TGTGCCATCAGTGATCCGGGACTAGCACTCGCGAACACCGGGGAGCTGTTTTTT. Translated, it gives CAISDPGLALANTGELFF.

This clone was observed once. This chain joins TRBV6-6 and TRBJ2-7; D possibly corresponds to TRBD2 (5 bases). The germline CDR1 and CDR2 sequences are MNHNY and SVGAGI (reference sequence). This CDR3 region has 14 residues. V lost 9 bases to trimming and J lost 4 bases, with 19 bases between them. CDR3 residues: CASRLSLLGYEQYF. For the CDR3, the DNA is TGTGCCAGTCGACTATCGCTCCTCGGTTACGAGCAGTACTTC.

The chain uses TRBV5-1 and TRBJ2-3; 9 bases agree with TRBD2. Trimming removed 3 bases from V and 6 bases from J; junction bases left unmatched: 8. Per germline, CDR1 SGHRS and CDR2 YFSETQ. CDR3 length equals 15 residues. CDR3 coding DNA: TGCGCCAGCAGCTCCAAAGCGGGAGGTTCCGATACGCAGTATTTT. Protein product: CASSSKAGGSDTQYF.

This clone was seen once. The rearrangement uses TRBV5-1 and TRBJ1-1; perhaps TRBD1 as D (6 bases). CDR3 size: 14 residues. Germline assignment: CDR1 SGHRS and CDR2 YFSETQ. Trimming shortened V by 2 bases and J by 6 bases, and 14 bases separated the two germline ends. This chain's CDR3 is CASSLWDIGAEAFF. For the CDR3, the DNA is TGCGCCAGCAGCTTATGGGACATCGGAGCTGAAGCTTTCTTT.

This chain uses TRBV19 with TRBJ1-1; D is possibly TRBD1 (5 bases). This CDR3 is 16 amino acids long. Germline CDR1 reads LNHDA; CDR2 reads SQIVND (reference sequence). Trimming pared 3 bases from V and 4 bases from J, leaving 18 bases between. The DNA of the CDR3 is TGTGCCAGTAGTATCCAGGGCTTGGTGAAGAGCACTGAAGCTTTCTTT. Protein sequence: CASSIQGLVKSTEAFF.

This rearrangement joins TRBV4-1 to TRBJ2-7, with 9 positions matching TRBD2. The germline CDR1 and CDR2 sequences are MGHRA and YSYEKL. This CDR3 has 17 amino acids. The V and J ends lost 1 base and 2 bases, in that order; junction bases with no gene match: 9. The DNA of the CDR3 is TGCGCCAGCAGCCAAGGTAACCTAGCGGGGCCTACCTACGAGCAGTACTTC. Translated: CASSQGNLAGPTYEQYF.

This rearrangement joins TRBV5-5 to TRBJ1-2; D may be TRBD1 (5 bases). Trimming cost V 5 bases and J 4 bases, with 12 bases left between them. This CDR3 comprises 13 residues. Germline CDR1 reads SGHKS; CDR2 reads YYEKEE (reference sequence). The CDR3, as DNA: TGTGCCAGCAGACAACCAGACAGCTATGGCTACACCTTC. Encoded protein: CASRQPDSYGYTF.

This chain connects TRBV7-9 to TRBJ1-1, with TRBD1 matching over 7 bases. This CDR3 spans 13 amino acids. Germline-derived CDR1 and CDR2 are SEHNR and FQNEAQ (reference sequence). The V and J ends lost 5 bases and 4 bases, in that order; junction bases with no gene match: 4. The CDR3 DNA sequence: TGTGCCAGCAGCAGGGGACAGAGCACTGAAGCTTTCTTT. Protein product: CASSRGQSTEAFF.

This clone was counted a few times. This rearrangement joins TRBV2 to TRBJ1-1; the D is unclear. Between the trimmed V and J ends, which lost 5 bases and 10 bases, there was a span of 17 bases. The CDR3 is made up of 13 amino acids. Germline V gene sequence: CDR1 SNHLY, CDR2 FYNNEI. The CDR3 is CASSSKGEIRAFF. The CDR3 nucleotides read TGTGCCAGCAGTAGTAAAGGTGAGATACGAGCTTTCTTT.

This clone was counted a few times. The rearrangement uses TRBV19 and TRBJ1-3, with 7 bases that match TRBD1. Germline values: CDR1 LNHDA, CDR2 SQIVND (reference sequence). The CDR3 runs 15 residues. V was pared by 7 bases and J by 0 bases, with 6 bases of the junction left unmatched. Written as DNA, the CDR3 is TGTGCCAGTACCCTCGGGACAGCCTCTGGAAACACCATATATTTT. Encoded protein: CASTLGTASGNTIYF.

This chain links TRBV29-1 with TRBJ2-4, with 7 bases lining up with TRBD1. CDR3 length: 14 residues. Germline lookup yields CDR1 SQVTM and CDR2 ANQGSEA. Trimming cost V 4 bases and J 0 bases; bases outside gene matches: 3. The CDR3 sequence: CSVVTGRAKNIQYF. In nucleotides, the CDR3 is TGCAGCGTTGTGACAGGGCGAGCCAAAAACATTCAGTACTTC.

This chain links TRBV19 with TRBJ1-5; D is unresolved. V dropped 5 bases and J dropped 9 bases, with 11 bases sitting between them. This CDR3 region has 12 residues. Germline CDR1 and CDR2: LNHDA and SQIVND (reference sequence). Here the CDR3 reads CASSPRLWPQHF. The CDR3 nucleotides are TGTGCCAGTAGTCCCAGGCTCTGGCCCCAGCATTTT.

This chain links TRBV2 with TRBJ2-3; no clear D gene. Between the trimmed V and J ends, which lost 7 bases and 4 bases, there was a span of 9 bases. Germline V gene sequence: CDR1 SNHLY, CDR2 FYNNEI. The CDR3 totals 12 residues. The DNA for the CDR3 is TGTGCCAGCATGTCAGATTCAGATACGCAGTATTTT. It translates to CASMSDSDTQYF.

J is TRBJ1-4 and V is TRBV7-2; D is uncertain. CDR1 SGHTA and CDR2 FQGNSA come from the germline V gene. The CDR3 covers 15 residues. V was cut by 5 bases and J by 0 bases, with 10 bases left in between. The CDR3 DNA follows: TGTGCCAGCAGCCGTACCGGTGCAACTAATGAAAAACTGTTTTTT. It codes for CASSRTGATNEKLFF. Variable domain in full (rest from reference TRBV7-2 and TRBJ1-4): GAGVSQSPSNKVTEKGKDVELRCDPISGHTALYWYRQSLGQGLEFLIYFQGNSAPDKSGLPSDRFSAERTGGSVSTLTIQRTQQEDSAVYLCASSRTGATNEKLFFGSGTQLSVL.

The rearrangement links TRBV6-5 to TRBJ1-3, with D uncertain. This CDR3 has 14 residues. Per germline, CDR1 MNHEY and CDR2 SVGAGI. Trimming removed 6 bases at V and 4 bases at J, with 13 bases between. The CDR3 nucleotides read TGTGCCAGCAGGACGGGCTGGGGAGGAAACACCATATATTTT. This gives the protein CASRTGWGGNTIYF.

This clone was seen a handful of times. The chain combines TRBV5-6 with TRBJ1-2, with TRBD1 matching over 8 bases. J gave up 4 bases and V 4 bases, and 12 bases lay outside the gene matches. CDR1 is SGHDT and CDR2 is YYEEEE in the germline V gene. The CDR3 is 16 amino acids. CDR3 nucleotides: TGTGCCAGCAGCCCTGACCAGGGGGCTTCGATCTATGGCTACACCTTC. This translates into CASSPDQGASIYGYTF.

This rearrangement joins TRBV7-3 to TRBJ2-2, with no clear D. The CDR3 runs to 14 residues. Trimming removed 4 bases from V and 5 bases from J, with 11 bases in between. Germline CDR1 SGHTA, CDR2 FQGTGA. CDR3 loop: CASSSGGRTGELFF. The CDR3 DNA sequence: TGTGCCAGCAGCTCGGGCGGCAGAACCGGGGAGCTGTTTTTT.

The rearrangement joins TRBV9 to TRBJ2-1, with TRBD2 as a possible D gene (5 bases). Germline V gene data show CDR1 as SGDLS and CDR2 as YYNGEE. The V end lost 0 bases, the J end lost 0 bases, and 13 bases lay between the germline ends. CDR3 size: 17 residues. CDR3 DNA sequence: TGTGCCAGCAGCGTAGTAGGGCGGACTGGCTCCTACAATGAGCAGTTCTTC. Protein product: CASSVVGRTGSYNEQFF.

The V call is TRBV6-5, the J call TRBJ1-2; TRBD1 is a possible D gene (5 bases). V lost 3 bases to trimming and J lost 4 bases, with 15 bases between them. The CDR3 length is 15 residues. Germline assignment: CDR1 MNHEY and CDR2 SVGAGI. CDR3 sequence: CASSYARGVFYGYTF. Here the CDR3 DNA reads TGTGCCAGCAGTTATGCGCGGGGGGTTTTCTATGGCTACACCTTC.

V gene TRBV28 combines with J gene TRBJ2-1, with D perhaps matching TRBD1 (5 bases). The CDR3 consists of 12 residues. V lost 2 bases to trimming and J lost 8 bases, with 7 bases between them. The germline V gene encodes CDR1 MDHEN and CDR2 SYDVKM. Here the CDR3 DNA reads TGTGCCAGCAGTTTAACAGGATATGAGCAGTTCTTC. As protein: CASSLTGYEQFF.

Worth noting for this clone: This same CDR3 is encoded by further DNA sequences in the sample. The rearrangement joins TRBV7-2 to TRBJ1-2; D perhaps matches TRBD1 (5 bases). This CDR3 is 12 amino acids long. The V end was cut by 2 bases, the J end by 5 bases, with 6 bases between. The germline V gene encodes CDR1 SGHTA and CDR2 FQGNSA. The CDR3 DNA reads as TGTGCCAGCAGCTTACAGGGTTATGGCTACACCTTC. Its translation: CASSLQGYGYTF.

The chain employs TRBV6-5 and TRBJ2-5; 7 nucleotides agree with TRBD1. Germline values: CDR1 MNHEY, CDR2 SVGAGI. With 4 bases clipped from V and 5 bases from J, the junction kept 7 bases outside the gene matches. The CDR3 contains 14 residues. CDR3 sequence reads: CASSFRGGVETQYF. As DNA, the CDR3 is TGTGCCAGCAGTTTCCGAGGGGGCGTGGAGACCCAGTACTTC.